This is a list of T cell receptor beta chains from one sample in a study of tumor-infiltrating lymphocytes in primary liver carcinoma. TCRdb reprocessed the multiplex PCR reads via MiXCR and lists one record per CDR3 protein. This table holds around 79,000 distinct CDR3 sequences, around 66% found once. The sequencing sample was made of tumor-adjacent normal liver tissue. The receptors shown here come from a middle-aged man with primary liver carcinoma and hepatitis B virus infection. The CDR3 runs from the conserved cysteine through the conserved F or W. A D gene is named only where the DNA matches it firmly. Where a row states a size, it is once, few, many or the class of an expanded clone; other rows omit it.

clone size: -
J gene: TRBJ2-5
D gene: TRBD1
V gene: TRBV6-1
CDR3 protein: CANGVRGRETQYF
CDR3 DNA: TGTGCCAACGGCGTCAGGGGGCGTGAGACCCAGTACTTC

clone size: -
J gene: TRBJ2-7
D gene: TRBD2
V gene: TRBV4-1
CDR3 protein: CASSQTGTIGSNEQYF
CDR3 DNA: TGCGCCAGCAGCCAAACCGGGACTATCGGGAGTAATGAGCAGTACTTC

clone size: -
J gene: TRBJ1-1
D gene: -
V gene: TRBV6-6
CDR3 protein: CASSTEGTTEAFF
CDR3 DNA: TGTGCCAGCAGTACAGAGGGGACTACTGAAGCTTTCTTT

clone size: once
J gene: TRBJ2-7
D gene: TRBD1
V gene: TRBV4-3
CDR3 protein: CASNQGVGTGGYEQYF
CDR3 DNA: TGCGCCAGCAACCAAGGGGTCGGGACAGGGGGCTACGAGCAGTACTTC

clone size: -
J gene: TRBJ2-7
D gene: TRBD1
V gene: TRBV6-5
CDR3 protein: CASSYRDRRYEQYF
CDR3 DNA: TGTGCCAGCAGTTACCGGGACAGGAGATACGAGCAGTACTTC

clone size: few
J gene: TRBJ2-5
D gene: -
V gene: TRBV11-2
CDR3 protein: CTSSLGDRGSQYF
CDR3 DNA: TGTACCAGCAGCTTAGGTGACCGGGGGTCCCAGTACTTC

clone size: -
J gene: TRBJ2-5
D gene: TRBD2
V gene: TRBV6-5
CDR3 protein: CASSAGLAEAETQYF
CDR3 DNA: TGTGCCAGCAGCGCGGGACTAGCTGAAGCAGAGACCCAGTATTTC

clone size: -
J gene: TRBJ2-1
D gene: -
V gene: TRBV29-1
CDR3 protein: CRVDGGAGSYNEQFF
CDR3 DNA: TGCAGGGTTGACGGTGGGGCAGGCTCCTACAATGAGCAGTTCTTC

clone size: -
J gene: TRBJ2-1
D gene: TRBD2
V gene: TRBV7-8
CDR3 protein: CASSLLGDSGRTNEQFF
CDR3 DNA: TGTGCCAGCAGTTTGTTAGGAGATAGCGGGAGAACCAATGAGCAGTTCTTC

clone size: -
J gene: TRBJ2-3
D gene: TRBD2
V gene: TRBV6-5
CDR3 protein: CASIPNRGGHMQYF
CDR3 DNA: TGTGCCAGCATCCCCAATAGGGGAGGGCATATGCAGTATTTT

clone size: many
J gene: TRBJ2-5
D gene: TRBD1
V gene: TRBV29-1
CDR3 protein: CSVEDNRGQETQYF
CDR3 DNA: TGCAGCGTTGAAGACAACAGGGGACAAGAGACCCAGTACTTC

clone size: -
J gene: TRBJ2-1
D gene: TRBD1
V gene: TRBV29-1
CDR3 protein: CSVEAGQGRGYNVQFF
CDR3 DNA: TGCAGCGTTGAAGCCGGACAGGGAAGAGGATACAATGTGCAGTTCTTC

clone size: few
J gene: TRBJ2-7
D gene: TRBD2
V gene: TRBV6-5
CDR3 protein: CAGNLFSGSLAYEQYF
CDR3 DNA: TGTGCCGGCAATCTCTTTAGCGGGAGCTTAGCCTACGAGCAATACTTC

clone size: once
J gene: TRBJ2-2
D gene: -
V gene: TRBV29-1
CDR3 protein: CSVEGLKGGTTGELFF
CDR3 DNA: TGCAGCGTTGAAGGACTAAAGGGAGGTACCACCGGGGAGCTGTTTTTT

clone size: once
J gene: TRBJ2-3
D gene: -
V gene: TRBV4-1
CDR3 protein: CASSQGSVRDAATQYF
CDR3 DNA: TGCGCCAGCAGCCAAGGATCGGTCAGGGACGCAGCTACGCAGTATTTT

clone size: -
J gene: TRBJ2-5
D gene: -
V gene: TRBV4-3
CDR3 protein: CASSQVRWETQYF
CDR3 DNA: TGCGCCAGCAGCCAAGTACGATGGGAGACCCAGTACTTC

clone size: -
J gene: TRBJ2-4
D gene: -
V gene: TRBV4-2
CDR3 protein: CASSPEGGGTINTQYF
CDR3 DNA: TGTGCCAGCAGCCCGGAGGGGGGTGGAACCATAAACACTCAGTACTTC